What follows is one T cell receptor beta chain and its context. These data are taken from a study of patients and donors after allogeneic stem cell transplantation. Using its own MiXCR run on the RT-PCR reads, TCRdb lists one record per CDR3 protein. The sample shows about 960,000 distinct CDR3 sequences, about a sixth of them seen only once. The germline CDR1 and CDR2 sequences are SGHVS and FQNEAQ. The CDR3 has 17 amino acids. The germline V and J ends were trimmed by 5 bases and 2 bases, with 21 bases remaining between them. V gene TRBV7-8 combines with J gene TRBJ2-5, with D perhaps TRBD1 or TRBD2 (6 bases each). The source is a human donor who was either an allogeneic HSCT recipient or a stem cell or donor lymphocyte infusion donor (not recorded which). It is not recorded whose cells these are; they may come from a transplant donor. The sequenced sample was blood, either unsorted or a sorted T cell fraction (not recorded which). DNA for the CDR3: TGTGCCAGCAGCCCAGGGGTCGGAGGGTCGAGACAAGAGACCCAGTACTTC. Residues: CASSPGVGGSRQETQYF.